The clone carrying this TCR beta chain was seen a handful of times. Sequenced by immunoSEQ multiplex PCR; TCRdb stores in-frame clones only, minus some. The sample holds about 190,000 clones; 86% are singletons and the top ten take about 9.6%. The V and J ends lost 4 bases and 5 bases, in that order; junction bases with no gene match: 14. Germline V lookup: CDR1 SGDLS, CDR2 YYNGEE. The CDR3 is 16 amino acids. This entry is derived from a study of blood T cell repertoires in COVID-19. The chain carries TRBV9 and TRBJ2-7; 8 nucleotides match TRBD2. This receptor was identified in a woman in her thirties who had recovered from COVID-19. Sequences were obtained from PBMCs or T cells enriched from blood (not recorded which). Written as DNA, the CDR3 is TGTGCCAGCAGCTCCTCTCCCCTAGCGGGCCTCCACGAGCAGTACTTC. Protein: CASSSSPLAGLHEQYF.